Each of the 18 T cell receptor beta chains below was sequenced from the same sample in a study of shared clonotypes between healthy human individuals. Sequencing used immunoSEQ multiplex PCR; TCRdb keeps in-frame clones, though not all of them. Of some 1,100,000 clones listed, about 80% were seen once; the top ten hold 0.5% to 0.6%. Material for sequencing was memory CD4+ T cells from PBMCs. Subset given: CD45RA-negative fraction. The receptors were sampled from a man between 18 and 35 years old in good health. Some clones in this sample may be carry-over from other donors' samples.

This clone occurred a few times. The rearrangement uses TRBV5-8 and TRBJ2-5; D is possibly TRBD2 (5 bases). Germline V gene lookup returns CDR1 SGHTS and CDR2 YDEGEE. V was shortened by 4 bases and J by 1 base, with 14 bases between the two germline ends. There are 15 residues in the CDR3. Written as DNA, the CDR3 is TGTGCCAGCAGCGAGGGCCTTCGGGGCCAAGAGACCCAGTACTTC. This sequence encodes CASSEGLRGQETQYF.

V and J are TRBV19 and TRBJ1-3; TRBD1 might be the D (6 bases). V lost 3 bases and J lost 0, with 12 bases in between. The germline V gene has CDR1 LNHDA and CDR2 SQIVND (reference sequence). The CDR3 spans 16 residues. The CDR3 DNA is TGTGCCAGTAGTATTCTTCTGGACAGCTCTGGAAACACCATATATTTT. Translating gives CASSILLDSSGNTIYF. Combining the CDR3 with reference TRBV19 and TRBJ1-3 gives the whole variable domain DGGITQSPKYLFRKEGQNVTLSCEQNLNHDAMYWYRQDPGQGLRLIYYSQIVNDFQKGDIAEGYSVSREKKESFPLTVTSAQKNPTAFYLCASSILLDSSGNTIYFGEGSWLTVV.

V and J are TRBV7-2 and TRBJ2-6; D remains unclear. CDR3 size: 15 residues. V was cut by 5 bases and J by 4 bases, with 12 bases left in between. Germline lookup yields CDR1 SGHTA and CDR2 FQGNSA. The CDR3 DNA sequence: TGTGCCAGCAGCCCGAGGTTTGACGGGGCCAACGTCCTGACTTTC. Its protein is CASSPRFDGANVLTF.

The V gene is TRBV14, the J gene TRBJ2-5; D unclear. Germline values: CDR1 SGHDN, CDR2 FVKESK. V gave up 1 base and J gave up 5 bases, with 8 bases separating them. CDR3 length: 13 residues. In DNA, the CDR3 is TGTGCCAGCAGCCAAGGTTTCTGGGAGACCCAGTACTTC. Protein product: CASSQGFWETQYF. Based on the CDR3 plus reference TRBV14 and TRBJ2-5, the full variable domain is EAGVTQFPSHSVIEKGQTVTLRCDPISGHDNLYWYRRVMGKEIKFLLHFVKESKQDESGMPNNRFLAERTGGTYSTLKVQPAELEDSGVYFCASSQGFWETQYFGPGTRLLVL.

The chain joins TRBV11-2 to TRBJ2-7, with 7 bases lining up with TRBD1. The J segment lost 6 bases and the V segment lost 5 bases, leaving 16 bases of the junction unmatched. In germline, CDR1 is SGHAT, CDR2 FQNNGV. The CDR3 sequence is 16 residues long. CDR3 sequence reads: CASSQGGPLQGLEQYF. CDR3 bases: TGTGCCAGCAGCCAAGGTGGTCCCCTACAGGGGCTCGAGCAGTACTTC.

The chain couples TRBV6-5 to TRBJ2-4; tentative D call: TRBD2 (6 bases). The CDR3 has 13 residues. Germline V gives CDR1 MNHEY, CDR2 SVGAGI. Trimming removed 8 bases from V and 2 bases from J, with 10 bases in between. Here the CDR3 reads CASSLATKNIQYF. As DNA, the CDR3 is TGTGCCAGCTCACTAGCAACCAAAAACATTCAGTACTTC.

The chain's CDR3 is CEGRPPTDTQYF. CDR3 bases: TGCGAAGGGCGACCGCCGACAGATACGCAGTATTTT. The rearrangement uses TRBV5-1 and TRBJ2-3; D not certain. The CDR3 sequence is 12 residues long. Per germline, CDR1 SGHRS and CDR2 YFSETQ.

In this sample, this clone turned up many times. The CDR3 here is CASSLAGGSLETQYF. The CDR3 DNA reads as TGTGCCAGCAGCTTAGCTGGCGGGAGCTTGGAGACCCAGTACTTC. The genes are TRBV7-8 and TRBJ2-5; 7 bases are a match to TRBD2. This CDR3 is built from 15 residues. Germline CDR1 reads SGHVS; CDR2 reads FQNEAQ. J gave up 5 bases and V 0 bases, and 6 bases lay outside the gene matches.

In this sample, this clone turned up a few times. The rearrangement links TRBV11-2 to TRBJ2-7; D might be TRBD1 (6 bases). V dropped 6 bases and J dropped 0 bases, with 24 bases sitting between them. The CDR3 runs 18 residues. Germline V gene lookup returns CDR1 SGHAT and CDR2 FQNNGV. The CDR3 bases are TGTGCCAGCAGGGGGATAGGACAGTACAGACGGGGCTCCTACGAGCAGTACTTC. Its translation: CASRGIGQYRRGSYEQYF.

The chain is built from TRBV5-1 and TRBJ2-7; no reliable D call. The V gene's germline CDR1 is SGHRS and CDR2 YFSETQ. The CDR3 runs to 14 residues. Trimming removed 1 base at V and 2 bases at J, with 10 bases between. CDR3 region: CASSLFGSTYEQYF. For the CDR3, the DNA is TGCGCCAGCAGCTTGTTTGGCAGCACCTACGAGCAGTACTTC.

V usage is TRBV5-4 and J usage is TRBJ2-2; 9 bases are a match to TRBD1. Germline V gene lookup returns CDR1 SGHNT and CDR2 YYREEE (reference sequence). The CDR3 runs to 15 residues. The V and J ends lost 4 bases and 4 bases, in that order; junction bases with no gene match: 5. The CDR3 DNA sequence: TGTGCCAGCAGCACACGACAGGGGGTCACCGGGGAGCTGTTTTTT. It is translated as CASSTRQGVTGELFF.

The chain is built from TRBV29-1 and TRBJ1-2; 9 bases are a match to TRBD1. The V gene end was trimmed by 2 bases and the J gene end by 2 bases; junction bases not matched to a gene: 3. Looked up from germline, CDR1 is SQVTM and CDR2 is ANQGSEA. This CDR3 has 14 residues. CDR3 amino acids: CSVENRGLNYGYTF. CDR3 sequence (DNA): TGCAGCGTTGAAAACAGGGGGCTAAACTATGGCTACACCTTC.

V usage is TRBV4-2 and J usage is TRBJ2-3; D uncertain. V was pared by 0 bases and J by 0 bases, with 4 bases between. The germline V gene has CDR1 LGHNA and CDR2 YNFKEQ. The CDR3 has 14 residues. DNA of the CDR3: TGTGCCAGCAGCCAAGATTTGAGCACAGATACGCAGTATTTT. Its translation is CASSQDLSTDTQYF.

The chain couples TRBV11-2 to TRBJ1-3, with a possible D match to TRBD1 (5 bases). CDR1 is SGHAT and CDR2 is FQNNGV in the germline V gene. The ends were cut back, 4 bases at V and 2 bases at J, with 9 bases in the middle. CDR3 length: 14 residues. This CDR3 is CASSSRTPGNTIYF. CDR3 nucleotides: TGTGCCAGCAGCTCTAGGACACCTGGAAACACCATATATTTT.

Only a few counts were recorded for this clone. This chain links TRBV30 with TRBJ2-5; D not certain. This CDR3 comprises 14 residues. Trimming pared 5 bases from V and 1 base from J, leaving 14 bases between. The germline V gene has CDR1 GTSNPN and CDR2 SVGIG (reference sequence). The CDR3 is CAWVLPGVQETQYF. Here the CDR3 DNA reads TGTGCCTGGGTGCTACCGGGCGTCCAAGAGACCCAGTACTTC.

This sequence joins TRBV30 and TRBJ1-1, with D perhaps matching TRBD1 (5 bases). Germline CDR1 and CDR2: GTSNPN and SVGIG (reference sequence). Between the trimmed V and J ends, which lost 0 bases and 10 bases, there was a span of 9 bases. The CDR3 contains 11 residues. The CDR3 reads CAWSVEGRAFF. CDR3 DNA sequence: TGTGCCTGGAGTGTGGAGGGGCGAGCTTTCTTT.

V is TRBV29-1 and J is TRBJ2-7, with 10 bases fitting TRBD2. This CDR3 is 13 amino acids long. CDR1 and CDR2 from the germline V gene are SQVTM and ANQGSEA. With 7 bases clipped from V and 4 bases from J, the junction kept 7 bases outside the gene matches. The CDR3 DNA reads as TGCAGCGCGGCCGGGACTAGCGCGTACGAGCAGTACTTC. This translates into CSAAGTSAYEQYF.

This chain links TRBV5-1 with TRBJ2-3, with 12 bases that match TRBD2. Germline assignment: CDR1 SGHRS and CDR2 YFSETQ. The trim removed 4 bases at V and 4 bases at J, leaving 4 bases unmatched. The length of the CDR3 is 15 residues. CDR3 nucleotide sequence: TGCGCCAGCAGCGGAAGACTAGCGGGAGCAGATACGCAGTATTTT. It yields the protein CASSGRLAGADTQYF.